This paragraph reports one TCR beta chain. At one end, the junction sequence differs from germline, possibly due to a read error. The data are from a study of blood T cells in healthy people across ages. Turning to the study itself: Researchers report that template switching captured about one barcoded beta molecule per two T cells.

This CDR3 region has 16 residues. Germline CDR1 is LGHNA and CDR2 is YSLEER. Through a sample-barcoded 5' primer and a J-beta primer mix, a second PCR was run for roughly 7 to 12 cycles. A template-switch adaptor containing 12 random nucleotides labeled each cDNA molecule. TCRdb recomputed calls from the 5' RACE reads with MiXCR, one row per CDR3 protein. The table records 1.5 million to 2 million distinct CDR3 sequences, about 50% of them present only once. Peripheral blood samples of around 11 milliliters were drawn from each donor. Total RNA, at least 5 micrograms per sample, was extracted from PBMCs.

The sample taken for sequencing was blood. The chain carries TRBV4-3 and TRBJ1-6, with 7 bases matching TRBD1. This receptor was identified in a middle-aged woman in good health. The CDR3 loop is CASSQDPRDRGSPPHF. The CDR3 DNA sequence: TGCGCCAGCAGCCAAGATCCCCGGGACAGAGGGTCGCCCCCCCACTTT.